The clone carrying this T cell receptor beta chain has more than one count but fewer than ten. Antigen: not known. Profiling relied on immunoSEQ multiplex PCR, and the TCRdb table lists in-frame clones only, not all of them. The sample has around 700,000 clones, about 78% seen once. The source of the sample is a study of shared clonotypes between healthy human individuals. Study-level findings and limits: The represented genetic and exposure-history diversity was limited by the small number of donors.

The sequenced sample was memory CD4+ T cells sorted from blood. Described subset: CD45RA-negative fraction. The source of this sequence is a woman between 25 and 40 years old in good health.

CDR3 residues: CASSQVGTYNEQFF. The DNA of the CDR3 is TGTGCCAGCAGCCAAGTCGGGACCTACAATGAGCAGTTCTTC. The V gene is TRBV4-2, the J gene TRBJ2-1; weak D call: TRBD2 (5 bases). In germline, CDR1 is LGHNA, CDR2 YNFKEQ. The germline V and J ends were trimmed by 1 base and 2 bases, with 6 bases remaining between them. The CDR3 totals 14 residues.